This T cell receptor (beta chain) was documented in a study of blood T cells in healthy people across ages. Together with a sample-barcoded 5' primer, a J-beta primer mix was included in a second PCR lasting about 7 to 12 cycles. The template-switch adaptor, which had 12 random nucleotides, put a tag on each cDNA molecule. TCRdb re-called the 5' RACE reads with MiXCR, one entry per CDR3 protein. The table shows about 1.7 million distinct CDR3 sequences, with approximately 28% occurring only once. Looked up from germline, CDR1 is SGHVS and CDR2 is FQNEAQ. Trimming shortened V by 0 bases and J by 8 bases, and 16 bases separated the two germline ends. This CDR3 region has 16 residues.

The receptor comes from a young woman in good health. The rearrangement uses TRBV7-8 and TRBJ1-4; TRBD1 might be the D (5 bases). The sequencing sample was made of blood. The DNA of the CDR3 is TGTGCCAGCAGCTTAGCCCGCATTGATTCAGGGGAAAAACTGTTTTTT. It codes for CASSLARIDSGEKLFF. Together with reference TRBV7-8 and TRBJ1-4, the CDR3 gives the full variable domain: GAGVSQSPRYKVAKRGQDVALRCDPISGHVSLFWYQQALGQGPEFLTYFQNEAQLDKSGLPSDRFFAERPEGSVSTLKIQRTQQEDSAVYLCASSLARIDSGEKLFFGSGTQLSVL.